These 13 T cell receptor beta chains originate from one sample sequenced in a study of early T cells in non-severe SARS-CoV-2 infection. One entry per CDR3 protein, called by TCRdb with MiXCR from the 5' RACE reads. This sample has tens of thousands of distinct CDR3 sequences; 5.9% occur once, and the top ten carry roughly 4.5%. Sequencing was carried out using whole blood. All receptors derive from an adult who was a healthcare worker with PCR-confirmed SARS-CoV-2 infection or an uninfected control (not recorded which).

The genes are TRBV20-1 and TRBJ2-5, with D possibly matching TRBD2 (6 bases). Germline V CDR1 and CDR2: DFQATT, SNEGSKA (reference sequence). The CDR3 consists of 11 residues. The ends were cut back, 6 bases at V and 9 bases at J, with 14 bases in the middle. In DNA form, the CDR3 reads TGCAGTGCACGGAGGGGCGAGGCCCAGTACTTC. Translating it yields CSARRGEAQYF.

This clonotype appeared many times. V gene TRBV21-1 combines with J gene TRBJ2-1; the table's D call, TRBD2, was not checked against the DNA. TRBV21-1 is annotated as a pseudogene. The CDR3 sequence is 19 residues long. CDR3 DNA: TGTGCCAGCTCCAAGAGACGGACTAGCGGGAGACTAAGTTACAATGAGCAGTTCTTC. Protein: CASSKRRTSGRLSYNEQFF.

This clonotype was seen repeatedly, ten times or more. This chain uses TRBV27 with TRBJ2-1; 13 bases align to TRBD2. The V segment lost 10 bases and the J segment 6 bases; nucleotides outside the gene matches: 3. CDR3 length: 13 residues. Looked up from germline, CDR1 is MNHEY and CDR2 is SMNVEV (reference sequence). Here the CDR3 reads CATLAGGFNEQFF. CDR3 DNA sequence: TGTGCCACACTAGCGGGAGGGTTCAATGAGCAGTTCTTC.

This clonotype has a count of ten or more. The CDR3 reads CASSATGYQGTEAFF. DNA for the CDR3: TGTGCCAGCAGCGCGACAGGGTACCAGGGCACTGAAGCTTTCTTT. This sequence joins TRBV11-2 and TRBJ1-1; TRBD1 matches at 7 bases. In germline, CDR1 is SGHAT, CDR2 FQNNGV. This CDR3 is 15 amino acids long. Trimming removed 5 bases from V and 4 bases from J; junction bases left unmatched: 10.

Many counts were recorded for this clonotype. The chain couples TRBV28 to TRBJ2-3; 7 positions match TRBD2. J lost 2 bases, V lost 5 bases, and 10 bases had no gene match. The CDR3 runs 16 residues. Germline V gene data show CDR1 as MDHEN and CDR2 as SYDVKM. CDR3 loop: CASSRVGKRDTDTQYF. CDR3 DNA sequence: TGTGCCAGCAGTAGGGTGGGGAAGCGGGACACAGATACGCAGTATTTT. The full variable domain, rest sourced from reference TRBV28 and TRBJ2-3, is DVKVTQSSRYLVKRTGEKVFLECVQDMDHENMFWYRQDPGLGLRLIYFSYDVKMKEKGDIPEGYSVSREKKERFSLILESASTNQTSMYLCASSRVGKRDTDTQYFGPGTRLTVL.

This clonotype was recorded many times. The rearrangement joins TRBV29-1 to TRBJ2-1; D assignment may be TRBD1 or TRBD2 (5 bases each). This CDR3 is built from 13 residues. The germline gives CDR1 SQVTM, CDR2 ANQGSEA. V was pared by 7 bases and J by 6 bases, with 16 bases between. The CDR3 bases are TGCAGCGCCGGGGCTAGTTTCGTCAATGAGCAGTTCTTC. Translating it yields CSAGASFVNEQFF.

The sample holds many counts of this clonotype. This sequence joins TRBV5-1 and TRBJ2-1, with 14 bases fitting TRBD2. The V segment lost 5 bases and the J segment 0 bases; nucleotides outside the gene matches: 4. The CDR3 is made up of 17 amino acids. CDR1 SGHRS and CDR2 YFSETQ come from the germline V gene. DNA for the CDR3: TGCGCCAGCAGTGCCGGGACTAGCGGGAGCTCCTACAATGAGCAGTTCTTC. Translated, it gives CASSAGTSGSSYNEQFF.

This clonotype was detected ten times or more. The rearrangement joins TRBV28 to TRBJ2-7; 8 bases are shared with TRBD1. The V and J ends lost 5 bases and 2 bases, in that order; junction bases with no gene match: 5. Germline V lookup: CDR1 MDHEN, CDR2 SYDVKM. The CDR3 loop spans 14 amino acids. This chain's CDR3 is CASSRTGSAYEQYF. The DNA for the CDR3 is TGTGCCAGCAGTCGGACAGGGAGCGCCTACGAGCAGTACTTC.

This clonotype came up many times. The CDR3 spells CSARRANTEAFF. CDR3 coding DNA: TGCAGTGCTAGACGAGCGAACACTGAAGCTTTCTTT. The chain uses TRBV20-1 and TRBJ1-1; D call uncertain. V lost 2 bases to trimming and J lost 1 base, with 5 bases between them. Germline CDR1 and CDR2: DFQATT and SNEGSKA (reference sequence). This CDR3 spans 12 amino acids.

The CDR3 DNA reads TGTGCCAGCAGCTTAGGAGGGACGGCAACTAATGAAAAACTGTTTTTT. Translated: CASSLGGTATNEKLFF. The rearrangement links TRBV11-2 to TRBJ1-4; TRBD1 is a possible D gene (5 bases). Germline loops: CDR1 SGHAT, CDR2 FQNNGV. Trimming stripped 1 base from V and 0 bases from J, with 9 bases between. The CDR3 loop spans 16 amino acids.

This clonotype was detected ten times or more. The genes are TRBV4-2 and TRBJ2-2; TRBD2 matches 8 bases. V gave up 4 bases and J gave up 7 bases; unmatched junction bases: 8. The CDR3 is made up of 15 amino acids. Per germline, CDR1 LGHNA and CDR2 YNFKEQ. DNA for the CDR3: TGTGCCAGCAGCCCCGAGCGGGAGCTGGACGGGGAGCTGTTTTTT. Encoded protein: CASSPERELDGELFF.

In its sample, this clonotype was seen many times. CDR3 loop: CASSFDRDQETQYF. The CDR3 coding sequence is TGCGCCAGCAGCTTCGACAGGGACCAAGAGACCCAGTACTTC. This chain joins TRBV5-1 and TRBJ2-5; 7 bases map to TRBD1. The V gene end was trimmed by 2 bases and the J gene end by 0 bases; junction bases not matched to a gene: 1. Germline CDR1 reads SGHRS; CDR2 reads YFSETQ. CDR3 length equals 14 residues.

This clonotype was observed many times. V usage is TRBV18 and J usage is TRBJ1-3; D uncertain. V gave up 0 bases and J gave up 2 bases, with 8 bases separating them. The CDR3 has 15 amino acids. CDR1 KGHSH and CDR2 LQKENI come from the germline V gene. The DNA for the CDR3 is TGTGCCAGCTCACCACCGAAAGGGACTGGAAACACCATATATTTT. Its protein product is CASSPPKGTGNTIYF.